This T cell receptor (beta chain) was retrieved from a study of blood T cell repertoires in COVID-19. Background on the study: COVID-19 samples from acute and convalescent phases originated in the United States, Italy and Spain. Sample material is recorded as cDNA or gDNA derived from T cells, B-cell-depleted T cells, or PBMCs.

In the authors' workflow: For nucleated cells, counts were estimated from reference gene primer amplification. Here immunoSEQ multiplex PCR was the method, and the copy in TCRdb shows in-frame clones only, minus some. The V and J calls and the clone size are those of that table, but D and trimming were determined from the DNA. The profile shows about 230,000 clones, approximately 84% of them singletons. This CDR3 has 14 residues. From germline, CDR1 is SGHDT and CDR2 YYEEEE. Trimming stripped 4 bases from V and 9 bases from J, with 18 bases between. Sequencing was performed on peripheral blood. The V gene is TRBV5-6, the J gene TRBJ2-3; D is undetermined. This sequence was found in a man aged 40-55 years with acute or convalescent COVID-19. The CDR3 DNA is TGTGCCAGCAGCATGTCCCCGTACGTTCGGACGCAGTATTTT. Its protein is CASSMSPYVRTQYF.